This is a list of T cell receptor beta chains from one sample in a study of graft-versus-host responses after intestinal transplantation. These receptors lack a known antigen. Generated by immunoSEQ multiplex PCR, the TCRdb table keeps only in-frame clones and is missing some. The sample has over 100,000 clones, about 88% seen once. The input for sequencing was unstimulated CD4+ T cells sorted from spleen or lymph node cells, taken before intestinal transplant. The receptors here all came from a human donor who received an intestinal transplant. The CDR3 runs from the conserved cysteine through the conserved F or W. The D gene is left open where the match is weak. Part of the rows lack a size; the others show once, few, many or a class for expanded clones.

CDR3: CASSPGERFGGYTF; DNA: TGTGCCAGCTCACCAGGGGAGCGTTTCGGTGGCTACACCTTC; D: -; size: -; V: TRBV18; J: TRBJ1-2
CDR3: CSGRGQYIYEQYF; DNA: TGCAGCGGGAGGGGACAGTATATCTACGAGCAGTACTTC; D: -; size: once; V: TRBV29-1; J: TRBJ2-7
CDR3: CASSQGAWDQPQHF; DNA: TGTGCCAGCAGCCAGGGGGCGTGGGATCAGCCCCAGCATTTT; D: TRBD1; size: -; V: TRBV7-9; J: TRBJ1-5
CDR3: CASSIGTGDQPQHF; DNA: TGTGCCAGCTCAATCGGGACAGGGGATCAGCCCCAGCATTTT; D: TRBD1; size: -; V: TRBV18; J: TRBJ1-5
CDR3: CASSSSGEYQETQYF; DNA: TGTGCCAGCAGCTCTAGCGGGGAGTACCAAGAGACCCAGTACTTC; D: TRBD2; size: -; V: TRBV14; J: TRBJ2-5
CDR3: CASGDQTGASYEQYF; DNA: TGTGCTAGTGGCGATCAGACAGGGGCGTCCTACGAGCAGTACTTC; D: TRBD1; size: -; V: TRBV12-5; J: TRBJ2-7
CDR3: CASSQKAGVPYEQYF; DNA: TGTGCCAGCAGTCAAAAAGCGGGGGTCCCCTACGAGCAGTACTTC; D: TRBD2; size: -; V: TRBV2; J: TRBJ2-7
CDR3: CASSWSGTYQPQHF; DNA: TGTGCCAGCAGTTGGTCGGGAACCTATCAGCCCCAGCATTTT; D: -; size: -; V: TRBV28; J: TRBJ1-5
CDR3: CASSVRVSGANVLTF; DNA: TGTGCCAGCAGTGTTCGGGTGTCTGGGGCCAACGTCCTGACTTTC; D: -; size: -; V: TRBV2; J: TRBJ2-6
CDR3: CASSLRRTSGVGEQYF; DNA: TGTGCCAGCAGCTTACGTCGGACTAGCGGGGTGGGTGAGCAGTACTTC; D: TRBD2; size: -; V: TRBV7-2; J: TRBJ2-7
CDR3: CASSQASGPETQYF; DNA: TGCGCCAGCAGCCAGGCCTCCGGCCCGGAGACCCAGTACTTC; D: -; size: -; V: TRBV4-1; J: TRBJ2-5
CDR3: CASKPRDSGNTIYF; DNA: TGTGCCAGCAAGCCCCGGGACTCTGGAAACACCATATATTTT; D: -; size: -; V: TRBV2; J: TRBJ1-3
CDR3: CASSEALTYEQYF; DNA: TGTGCCAGCAGTGAAGCGCTTACCTACGAGCAGTACTTC; D: -; size: -; V: TRBV6-1; J: TRBJ2-7
CDR3: CASSQDSWSRPGNTEAFF; DNA: TGCGCCAGCAGCCAAGATAGTTGGAGCCGCCCAGGGAACACTGAAGCTTTCTTT; D: -; size: -; V: TRBV4-1; J: TRBJ1-1
CDR3: CASSLSPAETQYF; DNA: TGTGCCAGCAGCTTAAGTCCGGCAGAGACCCAGTACTTC; D: -; size: once; V: TRBV7-9; J: TRBJ2-5
CDR3: CASSSRLILETQYF; DNA: TGTGCCAGCAGCTCCCGACTGATCTTAGAGACCCAGTACTTC; D: -; size: -; V: TRBV7-9; J: TRBJ2-5
CDR3: CASSLVANRNTGELFF; DNA: TGTGCCAGCAGCTTGGTGGCAAACCGAAACACCGGGGAGCTGTTTTTT; D: -; size: few; V: TRBV5-6; J: TRBJ2-2
CDR3: CASISWGFTGELFF; DNA: TGTGCCAGCATCTCGTGGGGCTTCACCGGGGAGCTGTTTTTT; D: -; size: -; V: TRBV6-1; J: TRBJ2-2
CDR3: CASSQIPGGANTEAFF; DNA: TGTGCCAGCAGCCAGATTCCAGGGGGTGCGAACACTGAAGCTTTCTTT; D: TRBD1; size: -; V: TRBV7-9; J: TRBJ1-1
CDR3: CASSKDKGPQHF; DNA: TGTGCCAGCAGCAAAGATAAAGGGCCCCAGCATTTT; D: -; size: -; V: TRBV7-6; J: TRBJ1-5
CDR3: CASSPNRAQETQYF; DNA: TGTGCCAGTAGTCCCAACAGGGCCCAAGAGACCCAGTACTTC; D: -; size: -; V: TRBV19; J: TRBJ2-5
CDR3: CASSGGTGRSTDTQYF; DNA: TGTGCCAGCAGCGGGGGGACAGGGAGGAGCACAGATACGCAGTATTTT; D: TRBD1; size: -; V: TRBV9; J: TRBJ2-3
CDR3: CASSQDKTLYEQYF; DNA: TGTGCCAGCAGCCAAGATAAGACATTATACGAGCAGTACTTC; D: -; size: -; V: TRBV14; J: TRBJ2-7
CDR3: CASSGGTETQYF; DNA: TGTGCCAGCAGCGGGGGGACAGAGACCCAGTACTTC; D: TRBD2; size: -; V: TRBV25-1; J: TRBJ2-5
CDR3: CASSLAQGRLNTEAFF; DNA: TGTGCCAGCAGCTTAGCCCAGGGGCGCTTGAACACTGAAGCTTTCTTT; D: -; size: -; V: TRBV7-9; J: TRBJ1-1
CDR3: CASSLRDTSYEQYF; DNA: TGCGCCAGCAGCCTCCGGGACACCTCCTACGAGCAGTACTTC; D: -; size: once; V: TRBV4-3; J: TRBJ2-7
CDR3: CASRVFGTGNEKLFF; DNA: TGTGCCAGCAGAGTTTTCGGGACAGGCAATGAAAAACTGTTTTTT; D: TRBD1; size: -; V: TRBV2; J: TRBJ1-4
CDR3: CASSQWGGEAFF; DNA: TGTGCCAGCAGCCAATGGGGAGGAGAAGCTTTCTTT; D: -; size: -; V: TRBV16; J: TRBJ1-1
CDR3: CASSSWRGPEDEQFF; DNA: TGTGCCAGCAGCTCCTGGAGAGGGCCAGAGGATGAGCAGTTCTTC; D: -; size: -; V: TRBV5-4; J: TRBJ2-1
CDR3: CASSERLAGGRHNEQFF; DNA: TGTGCCAGCAGTGAACGACTAGCGGGGGGGCGGCACAATGAGCAGTTCTTC; D: TRBD2; size: -; V: TRBV2; J: TRBJ2-1
CDR3: CASSPRLAQETQYF; DNA: TGCGCCAGCAGCCCCCGCTTGGCCCAAGAGACCCAGTACTTC; D: -; size: -; V: TRBV5-1; J: TRBJ2-5
CDR3: CASSLYGPLGSSGNTIYF; DNA: TGCGCCAGCAGCTTGTATGGTCCCCTCGGAAGCTCTGGAAACACCATATATTTT; D: -; size: -; V: TRBV5-1; J: TRBJ1-3
CDR3: CASSPWSGTGGRSGYTF; DNA: TGTGCCAGCAGCCCTTGGTCCGGGACAGGGGGTCGTTCTGGCTACACCTTC; D: TRBD1; size: -; V: TRBV11-2; J: TRBJ1-2
CDR3: CASSRSSSGGRGDTQYF; DNA: TGTGCCAGCAGCCGATCTAGCTCGGGGGGCCGAGGAGATACGCAGTATTTT; D: -; size: -; V: TRBV2; J: TRBJ2-3
CDR3: CASKRDRGYNEQFF; DNA: TGTGCCAGCAAAAGGGACAGGGGCTACAATGAGCAGTTCTTC; D: TRBD1; size: -; V: TRBV6-1; J: TRBJ2-1
CDR3: CTSSAQTGEQPQHF; DNA: TGTACCAGCAGTGCCCAGACCGGGGAACAGCCCCAGCATTTT; D: -; size: once; V: TRBV6-1; J: TRBJ1-5
CDR3: CASSEPGQGASYEQYF; DNA: TGTGCCAGCAGTGAACCCGGCCAGGGGGCTTCCTACGAGCAGTACTTC; D: TRBD1; size: -; V: TRBV2; J: TRBJ2-7
CDR3: CASSFGARSGNTIYF; DNA: TGTGCCAGCAGCTTTGGGGCCCGCTCTGGAAACACCATATATTTT; D: -; size: -; V: TRBV5-5; J: TRBJ1-3
CDR3: CASSVWTLTAGGTGELFF; DNA: TGTGCCAGCAGCGTATGGACATTGACAGCGGGAGGCACCGGGGAGCTGTTTTTT; D: TRBD2; size: -; V: TRBV9; J: TRBJ2-2
CDR3: CASSVSGTGAHEQYF; DNA: TGTGCCAGCAGCGTATCCGGGACAGGGGCTCACGAGCAGTACTTC; D: TRBD1; size: -; V: TRBV9; J: TRBJ2-7
CDR3: CASSQEGLAGGRAKNIQYF; DNA: TGCGCCAGCAGCCAAGAGGGACTAGCGGGAGGGAGGGCCAAAAACATTCAGTACTTC; D: TRBD2; size: -; V: TRBV4-1; J: TRBJ2-4
CDR3: CASRSGTVNTEAFF; DNA: TGTGCCAGCAGGTCCGGGACGGTGAACACTGAAGCTTTCTTT; D: -; size: -; V: TRBV6-5; J: TRBJ1-1
CDR3: CASSLVLGLTGELFF; DNA: TGTGCCAGCAGCTTAGTTCTGGGGCTGACCGGGGAGCTGTTTTTT; D: -; size: -; V: TRBV7-6; J: TRBJ2-2
CDR3: CASRGGREQPQHF; DNA: TGTGCCAGCCGGGGGGGGAGGGAGCAGCCCCAGCATTTT; D: -; size: -; V: TRBV6-5; J: TRBJ1-5
CDR3: CASSKARDRETSTDTQYF; DNA: TGTGCCAGTAGTAAAGCCCGGGACAGGGAGACTAGCACAGATACGCAGTATTTT; D: TRBD1; size: -; V: TRBV19; J: TRBJ2-3
CDR3: CASVGDRGNYGYTF; DNA: TGTGCCAGCGTAGGGGACAGAGGTAACTATGGCTACACCTTC; D: TRBD1; size: few; V: TRBV19; J: TRBJ1-2
CDR3: CASSSDRNTEAFF; DNA: TGTGCCAGCTCATCAGACCGGAACACTGAAGCTTTCTTT; D: -; size: -; V: TRBV18; J: TRBJ1-1
CDR3: CASSVGGSRKQFF; DNA: TGTGCCAGCAGCGTAGGGGGGTCTAGGAAGCAGTTCTTC; D: -; size: -; V: TRBV9; J: TRBJ2-1
CDR3: CSVLPGATNEKLFF; DNA: TGCAGCGTTCTACCAGGGGCCACTAATGAAAAACTGTTTTTT; D: -; size: once; V: TRBV29-1; J: TRBJ1-4
CDR3: CASSEPGQGGEQFF; DNA: TGTGCCAGCAGCGAGCCGGGACAGGGAGGCGAGCAGTTCTTC; D: TRBD1; size: -; V: TRBV5-4; J: TRBJ2-1
CDR3: CASSLGPSGRVSGNTIYF; DNA: TGCGCCAGCAGCTTGGGCCCCTCAGGACGAGTATCAGGAAACACCATATATTTT; D: -; size: -; V: TRBV5-1; J: TRBJ1-3
CDR3: CASSYTTGTNEKLFF; DNA: TGTGCCAGCAGTTACACGACAGGGACTAATGAAAAACTGTTTTTT; D: TRBD1; size: many; V: TRBV6-5; J: TRBJ1-4
CDR3: CASSILGQAEPSGNTIYF; DNA: TGTGCCAGCAGCATATTGGGACAGGCTGAACCCTCTGGAAACACCATATATTTT; D: TRBD1; size: -; V: TRBV28; J: TRBJ1-3
CDR3: CASSPRQLMNTEAFF; DNA: TGTGCCAGCAGCCCCCGACAGCTAATGAACACTGAAGCTTTCTTT; D: -; size: -; V: TRBV11-3; J: TRBJ1-1
CDR3: CASSPTSGKSYEQYF; DNA: TGTGCCAGCAGCCCGACGTCAGGGAAATCCTACGAGCAGTACTTC; D: -; size: -; V: TRBV11-1; J: TRBJ2-7
CDR3: CASSQSRQRYEQYF; DNA: TGCGCCAGCAGTCAATCGAGGCAGCGGTACGAGCAGTACTTC; D: -; size: -; V: TRBV23-1; J: TRBJ2-7
CDR3: CASSFGTREQYF; DNA: TGTGCCAGCAGCTTCGGGACGAGGGAGCAGTACTTC; D: -; size: -; V: TRBV7-3; J: TRBJ2-7
CDR3: CASSEVLRDSPLHF; DNA: TGTGCCAGCAGTGAAGTGTTGAGGGATTCACCCCTCCACTTT; D: -; size: -; V: TRBV6-1; J: TRBJ1-6